The TCR beta chain described here comes from a study of T cell responses to AZD1222 COVID-19 vaccine. Only in-frame clones appear in the TCRdb table, and some are missing; sequencing was by immunoSEQ multiplex PCR. In the table there are more than 110,000 clones, 75% to 95% of which are singletons. Turning to this clone: Its antigen is undetermined.

General study findings and limits: Dominant at 160-218 and 743-854, vaccine-associated CD4 TCRs also spanned spike.

J was trimmed by 4 bases and V by 5 bases; bases with no gene match: 7. Per the germline V gene, CDR1 is SGHNT and CDR2 is YENEEA. The CDR3 contains 14 residues. The source of this sequence is an adult in good health. The V and J genes are TRBV11-3 and TRBJ1-2, with 7 bases identical to TRBD1. The sample in question was peripheral blood, obtained on day 0 of AZD1222 vaccination. In nucleotides, the CDR3 is TGTGCCAGCAGCCCACGGACAGGAATCTATGGCTACACCTTC. Protein product: CASSPRTGIYGYTF.